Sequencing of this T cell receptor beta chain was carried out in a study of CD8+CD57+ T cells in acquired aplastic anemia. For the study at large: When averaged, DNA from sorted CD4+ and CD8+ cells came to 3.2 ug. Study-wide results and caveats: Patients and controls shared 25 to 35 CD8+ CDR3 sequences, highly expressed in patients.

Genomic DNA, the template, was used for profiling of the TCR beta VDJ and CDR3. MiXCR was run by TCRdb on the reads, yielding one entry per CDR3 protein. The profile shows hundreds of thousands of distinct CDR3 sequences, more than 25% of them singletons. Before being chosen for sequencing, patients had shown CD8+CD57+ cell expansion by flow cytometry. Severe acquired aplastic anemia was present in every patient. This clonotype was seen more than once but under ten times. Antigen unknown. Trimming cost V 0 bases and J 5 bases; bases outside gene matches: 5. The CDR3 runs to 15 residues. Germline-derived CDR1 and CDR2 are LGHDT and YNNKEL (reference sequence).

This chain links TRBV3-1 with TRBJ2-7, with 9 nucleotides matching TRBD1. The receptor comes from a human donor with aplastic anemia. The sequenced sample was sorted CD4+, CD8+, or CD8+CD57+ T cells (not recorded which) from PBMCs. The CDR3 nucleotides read TGTGCCAGCAGCCAAGAAATGGACAGGGGTAACGAGCAGTACTTC. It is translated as CASSQEMDRGNEQYF.